This T cell receptor beta chain appears in the sequencing data of a study of blood T cell repertoires in COVID-19 (dated by TCRdb to the early 2020s). Regarding the research as a whole: The collaborator samples originated in the United States, Italy and Spain and spanned the acute and convalescent phases of COVID-19. A de-identified subject ID, COVID-19 status, age in years and sex were almost always included in the sample metadata. The dataset comprised deeply sampled blood TCRbeta repertoires from subjects exposed to, actively infected with, or recovered from COVID-19. The prospective study material was composed of cDNA or gDNA derived from T cells, B-cell-depleted T cells, or PBMCs. The repertoires were released in a freely available public database intended as a resource for research on the immune response to SARS-CoV-2. Samples came from the ongoing ImmuneRACE study (first 160 participants) plus 1,254 subjects from 6 global collaborators. Where available, HLA class I and class II types were taken from metadata supplied by the sample provider and were not determined by assay-based typing.

V gives up 0 bases and J gives up 4 bases, and the segment between their germline ends measures 13 bases. The germline V gene sets CDR1 to SGHTS and CDR2 to YDEGEE. The CDR3 covers 15 residues, taking in both the cysteine and the phenylalanine. Only the CDR3 portion is preserved as DNA: 45 bases, with reading frame beginning at the first base. Whole blood was collected in K2EDTA tubes by collaborating institutions according to the institutions' own protocols. For TCRbeta analysis, collaborators shipped samples in one of three forms: frozen whole blood, isolated PBMCs, or DNA extracted from either of those sample types. Summary of the overall study and its limitations: The amount of clinical and demographic metadata varied by source and participant and was provided uncurated.

TCRbeta CDR3 regions were amplified from genomic DNA by means of the immunoSEQ Assay, a bias-controlled multiplex PCR. Turning to the authors' computational methods: Within the assay, amplification of reference gene primers was used to estimate how many nucleated cells each sample contained. To quantify the absolute abundance of each unique TCRbeta CDR3 rearrangement, sequence reads were collapsed and filtered. For each sample, productive Simpson clonality was calculated as the square root of Simpson's diversity index across productive rearrangements. Sourced from immuneACCESS, this table was stored by TCRdb with only in-frame sequences that have V and J called. A share of the clones is absent; for the studies checked, an unresolved V gene accounts for under half, and the remainder has no known explanation. For V, J and clone size, that table is used; D and trimming come from the DNA. The table for this sample lists 130,000 to 150,000 clones; approximately 90% of them were counted only once. The ten largest make up less than 10% of the sample.

A note on this clone: No cognate antigen has been identified for it. Per-nucleotide qualities are absent, and no much larger clonotype sits a single base away.

The sequence is built from TRBV5-8 and TRBJ1-2; possibly the D gene is TRBD1, per 5 matching bases. The source of this sequence is a woman aged 45-65 years with active or convalescent COVID-19. The source material was peripheral blood. The bases read TGTGCCAGCAGCTTGGGTTGGCAGGGCGTCTATGGCTACACCTTC. Its protein reads: CASSLGWQGVYGYTF.